The present entry profiles one T cell receptor (beta chain) with its context. Its antigen is undetermined. In germline, CDR1 is ENHRY, CDR2 SYGVKD. The CDR3 covers 15 residues. V lost 2 bases and J lost 0, with 11 bases in between. This entry belongs to a study of CD8 T cells in ankylosing spondylitis. Findings of the study overall: Certain motif variants had earlier been reported in reactive arthritis synovial fluid and blood. Significantly higher representation of disease-linked clones was reported for matched ankylosing spondylitis synovial fluid. A TCR beta motif of several highly homologous variants seemed to mark ankylosing spondylitis blood.

One entry per CDR3 protein results from TCRdb running MiXCR on the 5' RACE reads. The sample has under 200,000 distinct CDR3 sequences, around a tenth seen once; the top ten hold just under 30%. The sample was blood, either unsorted or a sorted T cell fraction (not recorded which). The source is a male donor with ankylosing spondylitis or in good health (not recorded which). This chain connects TRBV10-3 to TRBJ2-7; weak D call: TRBD1 (5 bases). The CDR3 DNA is TGTGCCATCAGTGAGGTGGGGCTTAGCTCCTACGAGCAGTACTTC. Its protein product is CAISEVGLSSYEQYF.